This TCR beta chain is drawn from a study of OX40 agonist ivuxolimab in advanced cancers. On the study more broadly: The patients' treatment was ivuxolimab, an agonistic anti-OX40 (CD134) antibody. The study enrolled dose-escalation patients with hepatocellular carcinoma, melanoma, renal cell or head and neck cancer.

A word on this clone: Its antigen is currently unknown.

Profiling relied on immunoSEQ multiplex PCR, and the TCRdb table lists in-frame clones only, not all of them. The sample has 80,000 to 95,000 clones, around 80% seen once. Study results and caveats: Among the nonresponders, some also had low normalized T-cell clonal expansion.

Sequencing was performed on CD4+ or CD8+ T cells sorted from blood, taken in a trial of the OX40 agonist ivuxolimab. The sequence came from an adult with an advanced solid tumor such as melanoma, head and neck, liver or kidney cancer.

CDR3 nucleotides: TGTGCCAGCTCAGTTAAGGGGACTAGCGGCGAGACCCAGTACTTC. As protein: CASSVKGTSGETQYF. The rearrangement uses TRBV18 and TRBJ2-5; 11 nucleotides agree with TRBD2. The V and J ends lost 5 bases and 5 bases, in that order; junction bases with no gene match: 7. This CDR3 spans 15 amino acids. The V gene's germline CDR1 is KGHSH and CDR2 LQKENI.